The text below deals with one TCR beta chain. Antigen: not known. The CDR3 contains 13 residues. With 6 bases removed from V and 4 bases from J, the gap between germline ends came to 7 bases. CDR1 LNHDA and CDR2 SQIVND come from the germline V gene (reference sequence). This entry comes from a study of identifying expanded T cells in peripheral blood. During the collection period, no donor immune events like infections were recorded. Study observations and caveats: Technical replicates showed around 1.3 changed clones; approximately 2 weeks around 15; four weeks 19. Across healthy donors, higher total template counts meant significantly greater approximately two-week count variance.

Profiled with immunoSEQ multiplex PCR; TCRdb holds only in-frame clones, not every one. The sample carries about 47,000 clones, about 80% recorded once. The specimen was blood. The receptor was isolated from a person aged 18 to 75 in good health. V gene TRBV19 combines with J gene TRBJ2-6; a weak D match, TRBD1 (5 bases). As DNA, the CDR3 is TGTGCCAGTAGGGGGCTAGGGGCCAACGTCCTGACTTTC. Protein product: CASRGLGANVLTF.